This T cell receptor beta chain was found in a study of blood T cell repertoires in COVID-19 (dated by TCRdb to about 2020). As for the study more broadly: Samples covering the acute and convalescent phases of COVID-19 were provided by collaborators in the United States, Italy and Spain. The prospective study material was composed of cDNA or gDNA derived from T cells, B-cell-depleted T cells, or PBMCs. Samples came from the ongoing ImmuneRACE study (first 160 participants) plus 1,254 subjects from 6 global collaborators. Subjects who had been exposed to COVID-19, were actively infected with it, or had recovered from it provided the deeply sampled blood TCRbeta repertoires that made up the dataset. The repertoires were made available in a free public database intended to serve as a resource for research on the immune response to SARS-CoV-2. Sample metadata almost always included a de-identified subject ID, COVID-19 status, age in years and sex. Where available, HLA class I and class II types were taken from metadata supplied by the sample provider and were not determined by assay-based typing. What the work shows at the level of the full study, not this receptor alone: The amount of clinical and demographic metadata varied by source and participant and was provided uncurated.

As to this clone: Its antigen target is currently unknown. Base quality data are lacking; no much larger clone is found one base away.

TCRbeta CDR3 regions were amplified from genomic DNA by means of the immunoSEQ Assay, a bias-controlled multiplex PCR. Per the authors' processing: The number of nucleated cells in each sample was estimated from the amplification of reference gene primers within the assay. To quantify the absolute abundance of each unique TCRbeta CDR3 rearrangement, sequence reads were collapsed and filtered. For each sample, productive Simpson clonality was calculated as the square root of Simpson's diversity index across productive rearrangements. Entries here come from immuneACCESS through TCRdb and include only in-frame sequences with V and J called. Some clones fail to appear in such tables; in the studies checked, an unresolved V gene covers under half of the shortfall, and the cause of the remainder is unknown. From that table come the V and J calls and clone size; the DNA was used to work out D and trimming. Present in this sample are more than 200,000 clones, 86% of which were seen just once. The ten largest account for about 2.2% of the sample.

Each collaborating institution followed its own protocols to collect whole blood in K2EDTA tubes. For TCRbeta analysis, collaborator samples were shipped as frozen whole blood, as isolated PBMCs, or as DNA extracted from either sample type. The source of this sequence is a woman in her fifties or sixties with acute or convalescent COVID-19. The sample taken for sequencing was peripheral blood.

Here the CDR3 is given as CASSSLAAPQDTQYF. The DNA is as follows: TGTGCCAGCAGCTCGTTAGCGGCCCCCCAAGATACGCAGTATTTT. The V and J segments used are TRBV7-6 and TRBJ2-3, with TRBD2 perhaps the D gene, on 6 matching bases. V gives up 4 bases and J gives up 5 bases, and the segment between their germline ends measures 16 bases. CDR1 and CDR2, per the germline V gene, are SGHVS and FNYEAQ. The CDR3 has 15 amino acids, counting the end cysteine and phenylalanine. The kept DNA is CDR3 alone, 45 bases in frame from the first base.